This TCR beta chain emerged from a study of cytomegalovirus exposure and HLA in healthy donors. With 60 Vbeta and 13 Jbeta primers, the PCR was carried out. Sequencing was performed with immunoSEQ multiplex PCR; in TCRdb, only in-frame clones are kept and a portion is missing. The sample yields 90,000 to 150,000 clones, about 79% seen once. When sampled, the donors appeared nominally healthy, though they likely had unrecorded immune exposures. The length of the CDR3 is 16 residues. Germline CDR1 and CDR2: LGHNA and YNFKEQ. V lost 2 bases, J lost 6 bases, and 17 bases lay in between. Study results and limitations: In vitro confirmation showed three CMV-associated chains to be CMV antigen specific. Cytomegalovirus-associated status was assigned to roughly 160 TCR beta chains.

On this clone itself: Its antigen is unidentified.

Sequenced material: PBMCs. The chain couples TRBV4-2 to TRBJ2-1; D may be TRBD2 (6 bases). This TCR derives from a human donor in good health. The CDR3 is CASSQSSAGRFNEQFF. The CDR3 bases are TGTGCCAGCAGCCAAAGTAGTGCGGGGAGATTCAATGAGCAGTTCTTC.